This T cell receptor beta chain emerged from a study of control samples from healthy donors and cancer patients. CDR3 size: 17 residues. Germline V gene lookup returns CDR1 SGHTA and CDR2 FQGTGA. V dropped 2 bases and J dropped 7; count of bases not matched to a gene: 13. Clones were sequenced by immunoSEQ multiplex PCR, and TCRdb holds only the in-frame ones, with some missing. Found here are some 41,000 clones, roughly 86% of them singletons; the top ten hold about 10%. Sequences were obtained from PBMCs. This clonotype originated in a woman between 55 and 75 years old with lung cancer. V usage is TRBV7-3 and J usage is TRBJ2-2, with TRBD2 identical over 7 bases. CDR3 sequence (DNA): TGTGCCAGCAGCTTAGGAGGGGTCGCGGGAGCCGGCGGGGAGCTGTTTTTT. Translating gives CASSLGGVAGAGGELFF. Full variable domain (rest looked up from reference TRBV7-3 and TRBJ2-2): GAGVSQTPSNKVTEKGKYVELRCDPISGHTALYWYRQSLGQGPEFLIYFQGTGAADDSGLPNDRFFAVRPEGSVSTLKIQRTERGDSAVYLCASSLGGVAGAGGELFFGEGSRLTVL.